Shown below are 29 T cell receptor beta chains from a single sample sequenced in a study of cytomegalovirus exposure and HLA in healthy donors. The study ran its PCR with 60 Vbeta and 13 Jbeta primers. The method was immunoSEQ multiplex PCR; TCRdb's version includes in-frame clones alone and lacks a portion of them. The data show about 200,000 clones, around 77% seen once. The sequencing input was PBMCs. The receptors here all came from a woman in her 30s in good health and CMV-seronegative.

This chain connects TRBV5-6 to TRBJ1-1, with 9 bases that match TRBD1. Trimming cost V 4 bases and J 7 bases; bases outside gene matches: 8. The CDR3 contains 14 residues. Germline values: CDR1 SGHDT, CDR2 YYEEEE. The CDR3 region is CASSGLQGASEAFF. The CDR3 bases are TGTGCCAGCAGCGGCCTACAGGGGGCAAGTGAAGCTTTCTTT.

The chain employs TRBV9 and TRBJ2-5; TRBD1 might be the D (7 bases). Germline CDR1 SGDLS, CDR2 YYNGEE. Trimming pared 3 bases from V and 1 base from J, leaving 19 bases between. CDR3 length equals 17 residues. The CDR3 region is CASSALEGAGLQETQYF. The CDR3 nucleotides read TGTGCCAGCAGCGCCCTCGAGGGGGCGGGGCTCCAAGAGACCCAGTACTTC.

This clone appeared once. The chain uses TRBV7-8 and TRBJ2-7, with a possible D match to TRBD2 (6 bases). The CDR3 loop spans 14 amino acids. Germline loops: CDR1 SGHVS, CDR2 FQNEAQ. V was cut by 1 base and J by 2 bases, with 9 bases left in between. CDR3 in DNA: TGTGCCAGCAGCTTAGGGGGGGAGGCCTACGAGCAGTACTTC. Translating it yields CASSLGGEAYEQYF.

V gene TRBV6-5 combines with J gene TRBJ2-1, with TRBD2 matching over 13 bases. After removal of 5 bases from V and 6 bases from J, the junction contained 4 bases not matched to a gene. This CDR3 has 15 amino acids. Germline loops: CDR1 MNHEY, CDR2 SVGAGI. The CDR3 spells CASSTGTSGVNEQFF. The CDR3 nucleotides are TGTGCCAGCAGTACCGGGACTAGCGGGGTCAATGAGCAGTTCTTC.

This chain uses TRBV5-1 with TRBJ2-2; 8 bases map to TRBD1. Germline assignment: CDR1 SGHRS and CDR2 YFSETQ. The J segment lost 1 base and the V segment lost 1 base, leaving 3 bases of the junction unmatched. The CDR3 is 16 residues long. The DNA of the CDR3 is TGCGCCAGCAGCTTGTCGACAGGGGAGAACACCGGGGAGCTGTTTTTT. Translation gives CASSLSTGENTGELFF.

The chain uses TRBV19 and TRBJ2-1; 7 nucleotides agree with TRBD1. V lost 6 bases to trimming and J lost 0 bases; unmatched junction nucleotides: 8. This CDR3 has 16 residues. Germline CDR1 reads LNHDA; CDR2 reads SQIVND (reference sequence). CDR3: CASRKTGTSSYNEQFF. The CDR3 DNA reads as TGTGCCAGTAGGAAGACAGGGACGAGCTCCTACAATGAGCAGTTCTTC.

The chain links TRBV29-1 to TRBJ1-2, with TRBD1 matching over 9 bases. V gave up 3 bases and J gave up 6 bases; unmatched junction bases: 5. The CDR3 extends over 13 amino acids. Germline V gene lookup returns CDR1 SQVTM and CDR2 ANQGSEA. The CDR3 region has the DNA TGCAGCGTTGAGGGACAGGGTGGGGATGGCTACACCTTC. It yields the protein CSVEGQGGDGYTF. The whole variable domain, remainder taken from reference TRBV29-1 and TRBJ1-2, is SAVISQKPSRDICQRGTSLTIQCQVDSQVTMMFWYRQQPGQSLTLIATANQGSEATYESGFVIDKFPISRPNLTFSTLTVSNMSPEDSSIYLCSVEGQGGDGYTFGSGTRLTVV.

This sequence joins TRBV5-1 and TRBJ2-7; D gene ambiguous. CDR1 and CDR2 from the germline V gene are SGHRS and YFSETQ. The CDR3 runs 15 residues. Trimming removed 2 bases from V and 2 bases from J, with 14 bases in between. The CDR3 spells CASSFNPTKPYEQYF. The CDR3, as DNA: TGCGCCAGCAGCTTTAACCCGACAAAACCCTACGAGCAGTACTTC.

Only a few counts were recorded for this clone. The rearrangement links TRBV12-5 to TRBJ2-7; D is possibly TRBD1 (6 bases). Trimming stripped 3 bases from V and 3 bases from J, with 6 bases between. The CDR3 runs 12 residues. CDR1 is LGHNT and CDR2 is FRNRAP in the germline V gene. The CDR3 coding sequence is TGTGCTAGTGGTTTAGGGGGCTACGAGCAGTACTTC. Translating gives CASGLGGYEQYF.

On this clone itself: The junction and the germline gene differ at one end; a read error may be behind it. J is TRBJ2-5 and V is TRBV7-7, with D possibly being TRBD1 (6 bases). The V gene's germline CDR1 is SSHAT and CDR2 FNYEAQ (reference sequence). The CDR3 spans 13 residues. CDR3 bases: TGTGCTAGCAGCCAGGGGCTTCAAGAGACCCAGTACTTC. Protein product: CASSQGLQETQYF. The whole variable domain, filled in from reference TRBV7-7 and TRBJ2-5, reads GAGVSQSPRYKVTKRGQDVTLRCDPISSHATLYWYQQALGQGPEFLTYFNYEAQPDKSGLPSDRFSAERPEGSISTLTIQRTEQRDSAMYRCASSQGLQETQYFGPGTRLLVL.

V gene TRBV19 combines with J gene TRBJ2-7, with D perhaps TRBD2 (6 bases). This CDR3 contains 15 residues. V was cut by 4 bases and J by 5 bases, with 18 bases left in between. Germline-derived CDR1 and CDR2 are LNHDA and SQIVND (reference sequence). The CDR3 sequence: CASSNPGLGSNEQYF. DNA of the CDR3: TGTGCCAGTAGTAATCCGGGACTGGGGAGCAACGAGCAGTACTTC.

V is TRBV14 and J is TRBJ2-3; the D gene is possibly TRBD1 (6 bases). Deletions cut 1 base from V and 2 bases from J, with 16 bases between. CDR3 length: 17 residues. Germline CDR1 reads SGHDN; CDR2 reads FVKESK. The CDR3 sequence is CASSQGPDRILTDTQYF. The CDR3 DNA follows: TGTGCCAGCAGCCAAGGCCCGGACAGAATACTCACAGATACGCAGTATTTT.

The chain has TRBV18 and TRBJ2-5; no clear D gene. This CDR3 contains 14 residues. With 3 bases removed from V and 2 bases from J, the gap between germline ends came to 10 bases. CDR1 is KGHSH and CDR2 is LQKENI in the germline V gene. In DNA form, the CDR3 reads TGTGCCAGCTCACCCAGCGCCGTACAAGAGACCCAGTACTTC. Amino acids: CASSPSAVQETQYF. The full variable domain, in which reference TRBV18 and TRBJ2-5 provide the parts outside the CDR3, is NAGVMQNPRHLVRRRGQEARLRCSPMKGHSHVYWYRQLPEEGLKFMVYLQKENIIDESGMPKERFSAEFPKEGPSILRIQQVVRGDSAAYFCASSPSAVQETQYFGPGTRLLVL.

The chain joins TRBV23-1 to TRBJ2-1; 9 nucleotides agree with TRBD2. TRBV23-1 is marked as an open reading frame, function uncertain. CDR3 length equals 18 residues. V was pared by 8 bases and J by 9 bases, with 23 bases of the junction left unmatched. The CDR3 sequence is CASGYAGLAGKRLGEQFF. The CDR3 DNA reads TGCGCCAGCGGGTACGCGGGGCTAGCGGGAAAGCGACTTGGTGAGCAGTTCTTC.

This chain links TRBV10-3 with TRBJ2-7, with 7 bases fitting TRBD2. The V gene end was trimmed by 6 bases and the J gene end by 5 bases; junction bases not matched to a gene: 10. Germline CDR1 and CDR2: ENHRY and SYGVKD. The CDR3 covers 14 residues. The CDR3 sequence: CAIRLGGGENEQYF. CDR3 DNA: TGTGCCATCAGGCTAGGTGGGGGGGAGAACGAGCAGTACTTC.

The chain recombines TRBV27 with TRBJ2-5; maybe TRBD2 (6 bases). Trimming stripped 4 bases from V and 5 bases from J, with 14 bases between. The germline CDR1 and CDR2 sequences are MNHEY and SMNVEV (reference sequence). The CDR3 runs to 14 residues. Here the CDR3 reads CASSSFPEGETQYF. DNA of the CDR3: TGTGCCAGCAGTTCCTTCCCGGAGGGGGAGACCCAGTACTTC.

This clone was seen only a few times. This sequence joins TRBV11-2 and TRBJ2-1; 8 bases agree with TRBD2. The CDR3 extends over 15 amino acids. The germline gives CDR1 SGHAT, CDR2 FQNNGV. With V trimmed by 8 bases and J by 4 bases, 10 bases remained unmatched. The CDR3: CASGAYGGAYNEQFF. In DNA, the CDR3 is TGTGCCAGCGGGGCTTACGGGGGGGCTTACAATGAGCAGTTCTTC.

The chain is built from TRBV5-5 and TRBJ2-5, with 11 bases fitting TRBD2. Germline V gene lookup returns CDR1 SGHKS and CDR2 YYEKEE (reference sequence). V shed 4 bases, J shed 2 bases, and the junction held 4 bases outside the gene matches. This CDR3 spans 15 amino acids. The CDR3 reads CASSPGTSGQETQYF. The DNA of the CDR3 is TGTGCCAGCAGCCCCGGGACTAGCGGACAAGAGACCCAGTACTTC.

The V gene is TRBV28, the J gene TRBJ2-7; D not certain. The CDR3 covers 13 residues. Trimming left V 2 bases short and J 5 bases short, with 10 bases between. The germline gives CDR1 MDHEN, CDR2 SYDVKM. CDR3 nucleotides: TGTGCCAGCAGTTTAACGAGGAACCACGAGCAGTACTTC. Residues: CASSLTRNHEQYF. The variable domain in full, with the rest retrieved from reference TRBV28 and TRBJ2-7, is DVKVTQSSRYLVKRTGEKVFLECVQDMDHENMFWYRQDPGLGLRLIYFSYDVKMKEKGDIPEGYSVSREKKERFSLILESASTNQTSMYLCASSLTRNHEQYFGPGTRLTVT.

This chain's CDR3 is CACLPGHKDITNEKLFF. The CDR3 DNA reads TGTGCCTGCCTACCGGGACATAAGGATATAACTAATGAAAAACTGTTTTTT. V gene TRBV30 combines with J gene TRBJ1-4; D is possibly TRBD1 (6 bases). The CDR3 loop spans 17 amino acids. Looked up from germline, CDR1 is GTSNPN and CDR2 is SVGIG (reference sequence). Trimming took 6 bases from V and 1 from J, leaving 21 bases between them.

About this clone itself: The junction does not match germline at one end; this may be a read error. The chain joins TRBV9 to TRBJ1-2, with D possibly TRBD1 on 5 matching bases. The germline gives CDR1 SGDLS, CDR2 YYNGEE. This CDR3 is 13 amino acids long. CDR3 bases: TGTGCCAGCAGCCGCGACAGAAACTATGGCTACCCCTTC. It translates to CASSRDRNYGYPF.

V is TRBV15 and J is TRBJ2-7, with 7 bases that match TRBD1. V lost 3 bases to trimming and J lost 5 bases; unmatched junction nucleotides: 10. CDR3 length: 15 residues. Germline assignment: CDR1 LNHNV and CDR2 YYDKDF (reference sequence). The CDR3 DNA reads TGTGCCACCAGCAGTGAAAGGGGGCCCGGGAACGAGCAGTACTTC. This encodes CATSSERGPGNEQYF.

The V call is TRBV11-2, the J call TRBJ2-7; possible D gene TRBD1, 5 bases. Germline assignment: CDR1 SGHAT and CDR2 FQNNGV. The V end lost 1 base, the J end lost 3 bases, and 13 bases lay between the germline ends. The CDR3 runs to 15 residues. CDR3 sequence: CASSLARQSHYEQYF. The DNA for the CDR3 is TGTGCCAGCAGCTTAGCGCGACAGTCACACTACGAGCAGTACTTC.

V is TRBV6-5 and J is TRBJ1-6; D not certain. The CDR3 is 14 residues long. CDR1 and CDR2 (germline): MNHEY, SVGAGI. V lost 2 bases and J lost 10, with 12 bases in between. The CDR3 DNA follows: TGTGCCAGCAGTTACCGCGGTCTTTCCTCACCCCTCCACTTT. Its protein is CASSYRGLSSPLHF.

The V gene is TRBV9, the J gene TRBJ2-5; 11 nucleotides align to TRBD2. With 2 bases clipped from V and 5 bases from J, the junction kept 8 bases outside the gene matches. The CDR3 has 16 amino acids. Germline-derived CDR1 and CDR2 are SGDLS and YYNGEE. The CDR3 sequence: CASSVPTSGTIETQYF. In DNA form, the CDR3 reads TGTGCCAGCAGCGTTCCGACTAGCGGGACGATCGAGACCCAGTACTTC.

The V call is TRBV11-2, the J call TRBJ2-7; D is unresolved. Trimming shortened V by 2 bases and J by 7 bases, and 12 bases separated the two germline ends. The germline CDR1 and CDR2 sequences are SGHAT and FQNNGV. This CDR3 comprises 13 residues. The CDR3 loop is CASSLRVAGEQYF. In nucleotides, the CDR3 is TGTGCCAGCAGCTTACGGGTGGCTGGGGAGCAGTACTTC.

CDR3 bases: TGTGCCAGTACCCCGAGAGGACAGGAAAACACTGAAGCTTTCTTT. Translating gives CASTPRGQENTEAFF. This chain links TRBV19 with TRBJ1-1, with 7 nucleotides matching TRBD1. Germline CDR1 LNHDA, CDR2 SQIVND (reference sequence). J gave up 2 bases and V 7 bases, and 10 bases lay outside the gene matches. CDR3 length equals 15 residues.

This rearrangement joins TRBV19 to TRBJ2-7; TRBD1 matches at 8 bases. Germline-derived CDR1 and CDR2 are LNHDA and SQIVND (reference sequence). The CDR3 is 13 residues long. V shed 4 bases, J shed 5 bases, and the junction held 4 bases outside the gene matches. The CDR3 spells CASSSRTGNEQYF. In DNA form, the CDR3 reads TGTGCCAGTAGTAGCCGGACAGGGAACGAGCAGTACTTC. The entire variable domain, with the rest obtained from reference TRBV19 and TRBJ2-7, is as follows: DGGITQSPKYLFRKEGQNVTLSCEQNLNHDAMYWYRQDPGQGLRLIYYSQIVNDFQKGDIAEGYSVSREKKESFPLTVTSAQKNPTAFYLCASSSRTGNEQYFGPGTRLTVT.

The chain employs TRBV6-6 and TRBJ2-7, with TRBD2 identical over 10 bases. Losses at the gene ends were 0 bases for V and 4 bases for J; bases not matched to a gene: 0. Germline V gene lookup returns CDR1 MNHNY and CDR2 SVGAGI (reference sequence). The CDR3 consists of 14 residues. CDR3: CASSYSTSGYEQYF. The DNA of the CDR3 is TGTGCCAGCAGTTACTCGACTAGCGGGTACGAGCAGTACTTC.